Below are 24 T cell receptor beta chains sequenced from a single sample in a study of neoadjuvant anti-PD-1 for oral cavity cancer. Regarding time point: after neoadjuvant nivolumab, at surgical resection. Measured with immunoSEQ multiplex PCR; TCRdb has only the in-frame clones, and not every one. The sample holds around 8,200 clones; approximately 70% are singletons and the top ten take 3.3%. The sequenced sample was PBMCs, obtained after nivolumab (anti-PD-1) treatment. All receptors come from a person aged 35 to 85 with oral cavity squamous cell carcinoma.

The CDR3: CASSFSGGGLNTIYF. The CDR3 region has the DNA TGTGCCAGCAGCTTCAGTGGGGGGGGACTAAACACCATATATTTT. This rearrangement joins TRBV7-9 to TRBJ1-3, with D tentatively TRBD1 (5 bases). The CDR3 contains 15 residues. Trimming removed 3 bases at V and 6 bases at J, with 15 bases between. Germline V CDR1 and CDR2: SEHNR, FQNEAQ (reference sequence).

This chain joins TRBV15 and TRBJ2-3, with 10 positions matching TRBD2. This CDR3 has 17 amino acids. In germline, CDR1 is LNHNV, CDR2 YYDKDF (reference sequence). V was clipped by 3 bases and J by 2 bases; unmatched bases: 8. The CDR3 DNA reads as TGTGCCACCAGCAGGGATAGCGGGGGGCAAAACACAGATACGCAGTATTTT. Its protein product is CATSRDSGGQNTDTQYF.

The chain is built from TRBV6-1 and TRBJ2-3; D ambiguous. The germline V gene has CDR1 MNHNS and CDR2 SASEGT. Between the trimmed V and J ends, which lost 5 bases and 2 bases, there was a span of 8 bases. The CDR3 has 13 residues. CDR3 region: CASSSLITDTQYF. CDR3 DNA sequence: TGTGCCAGCAGTTCCCTAATCACAGATACGCAGTATTTT.

This chain joins TRBV4-3 and TRBJ2-3; either TRBD1 or TRBD2 may supply D (5 bases each). Trimming left V 1 base short and J 4 bases short, with 9 bases between. The CDR3 covers 14 residues. Germline V gene lookup returns CDR1 LGHNA and CDR2 YSLEER. The chain's CDR3 is CASSQVEGSDTQYF. CDR3 DNA: TGCGCCAGCAGCCAAGTCGAGGGGTCAGATACGCAGTATTTT.

The chain links TRBV6-1 to TRBJ2-4; TRBD2 matches 8 bases. J lost 1 base, V lost 0 bases, and 5 bases had no gene match. This CDR3 spans 17 amino acids. Germline CDR1 reads MNHNS; CDR2 reads SASEGT. In DNA, the CDR3 is TGTGCCAGCAGTGAAGCAGCGGGGGAGACGGCCAAAAACATTCAGTACTTC. Translating gives CASSEAAGETAKNIQYF.

The chain carries TRBV7-2 and TRBJ2-3; D may match TRBD1 or TRBD2 (5 bases each). This CDR3 comprises 17 residues. Trimming took off 1 base at V and 6 bases at J, with 20 bases between the two ends. Germline V gives CDR1 SGHTA, CDR2 FQGNSA. The CDR3 nucleotides read TGTGCCAGCAGCTTAGGGGGCGGTGCCACCGGGATGGATACGCAGTATTTT. It is translated as CASSLGGGATGMDTQYF. The full variable domain, completed using reference TRBV7-2 and TRBJ2-3, is GAGVSQSPSNKVTEKGKDVELRCDPISGHTALYWYRQSLGQGLEFLIYFQGNSAPDKSGLPSDRFSAERTGGSVSTLTIQRTQQEDSAVYLCASSLGGGATGMDTQYFGPGTRLTVL.

CDR3 region: CASSLPLTSLAAFYNEQFF. The CDR3 coding sequence is TGTGCCAGTAGCCTCCCTCTGACTAGCCTTGCGGCCTTCTACAATGAGCAGTTCTTC. This chain uses TRBV19 with TRBJ2-1; 7 bases line up with TRBD2. Looked up from germline, CDR1 is LNHDA and CDR2 is SQIVND (reference sequence). The CDR3 is 19 amino acids. Trimming took 6 bases from V and 3 from J; bases not matched to a gene: 20.

V and J are TRBV19 and TRBJ2-1; D is ambiguous. Germline V lookup: CDR1 LNHDA, CDR2 SQIVND (reference sequence). The CDR3 extends over 16 amino acids. Trimming removed 6 bases at V and 4 bases at J, with 19 bases between. DNA of the CDR3: TGTGCCAGTAGCGCACTCATAAGAGAATATTACAATGAGCAGTTCTTC. Translating gives CASSALIREYYNEQFF.

This chain uses TRBV7-2 with TRBJ2-4; 7 bases fit TRBD2. The trim removed 3 bases at V and 2 bases at J, leaving 4 bases unmatched. The CDR3 runs 15 residues. CDR1 is SGHTA, CDR2 FQGNSA, per germline. CDR3 coding DNA: TGTGCCAGCAGCTTGCCTAGCGGAACCAAAAACATTCAGTACTTC. Encoded protein: CASSLPSGTKNIQYF. The whole variable domain, remainder taken from reference TRBV7-2 and TRBJ2-4, is GAGVSQSPSNKVTEKGKDVELRCDPISGHTALYWYRQSLGQGLEFLIYFQGNSAPDKSGLPSDRFSAERTGGSVSTLTIQRTQQEDSAVYLCASSLPSGTKNIQYFGAGTRLSVL.

The CDR3 region is CSVSQLGDSTDTQYF. CDR3 sequence (DNA): TGCAGCGTTTCCCAACTCGGGGATTCCACAGATACGCAGTATTTT. V is TRBV29-1 and J is TRBJ2-3, with D tentatively TRBD2 (5 bases). The V gene lost 5 bases and the J gene lost 2 bases, with 17 bases spanning the gap. This CDR3 region has 15 residues. Germline assignment: CDR1 SQVTM and CDR2 ANQGSEA.

The chain employs TRBV29-1 and TRBJ2-3, with D hard to call. Germline CDR1 reads SQVTM; CDR2 reads ANQGSEA. Trimming shortened V by 4 bases and J by 3 bases, and 11 bases separated the two germline ends. This CDR3 region has 13 residues. The CDR3 sequence: CSVGPDGTDTQYF. The CDR3 coding sequence is TGCAGCGTTGGACCCGATGGTACAGATACGCAGTATTTT.

The chain couples TRBV6-5 to TRBJ2-3; 10 bases agree with TRBD2. This CDR3 spans 16 amino acids. Per the germline V gene, CDR1 is MNHEY and CDR2 is SVGAGI. Unmatched junction bases numbered 4, after V lost 0 bases and J lost 4 bases. For the CDR3, the DNA is TGTGCCAGCAGTTACTCAGCGGGGGGGCCGGCAGATACGCAGTATTTT. It yields the protein CASSYSAGGPADTQYF.

This chain's CDR3 is CASSQNRASTDTQYF. In DNA form, the CDR3 reads TGTGCCAGTAGTCAGAACAGGGCCAGCACAGATACGCAGTATTTT. J is TRBJ2-3 and V is TRBV19; perhaps TRBD1 as D (6 bases). Between the trimmed V and J ends, which lost 5 bases and 0 bases, there was a span of 12 bases. Germline CDR1 reads LNHDA; CDR2 reads SQIVND (reference sequence). CDR3 length equals 15 residues.

The chain combines TRBV19 with TRBJ2-1, with 7 bases aligning to TRBD1. The CDR3 length is 14 residues. Germline CDR1 is LNHDA and CDR2 is SQIVND (reference sequence). The V gene end was trimmed by 7 bases and the J gene end by 3 bases; junction bases not matched to a gene: 6. CDR3: CASTPGTVYNEQFF. CDR3 nucleotides: TGTGCCAGTACCCCCGGGACAGTCTACAATGAGCAGTTCTTC.

This clone was observed once. The chain uses TRBV5-1 and TRBJ1-4; 10 nucleotides agree with TRBD1. V trimming: 4 bases; J trimming: 4 bases; junction bases outside the gene matches: 4. This CDR3 spans 15 amino acids. Germline values: CDR1 SGHRS, CDR2 YFSETQ. The CDR3 region is CASSRGQGNNEKLFF. CDR3 bases: TGCGCCAGCAGCCGGGGACAGGGGAATAATGAAAAACTGTTTTTT.

The chain has TRBV5-1 and TRBJ2-2, with unresolved D. Trimming left V 0 bases short and J 4 bases short, with 19 bases between. Germline V gene data show CDR1 as SGHRS and CDR2 as YFSETQ. CDR3 length: 18 residues. The DNA for the CDR3 is TGCGCCAGCAGCTTGGAGGGCAGATCCCCGGCCCTCACCGGGGAGCTGTTTTTT. Translating gives CASSLEGRSPALTGELFF.

The genes are TRBV11-2 and TRBJ1-1; D not resolved. This CDR3 has 13 residues. Germline values: CDR1 SGHAT, CDR2 FQNNGV. The V end was cut by 2 bases, the J end by 1 base, with 5 bases between. The CDR3 here is CASSLWQNTEAFF. CDR3 nucleotides: TGTGCCAGCAGCTTATGGCAGAACACTGAAGCTTTCTTT.

The chain carries TRBV5-1 and TRBJ1-4, with D perhaps matching TRBD1 (6 bases). The CDR3 is 14 amino acids. CDR1 is SGHRS and CDR2 is YFSETQ in the germline V gene. V was clipped by 0 bases and J by 8 bases, with 11 bases between them. The CDR3 sequence: CASSLVQGNEKLFF. The CDR3, as DNA: TGCGCCAGCAGCTTGGTGCAGGGGAACGAAAAACTGTTTTTT. Using reference TRBV5-1 and TRBJ1-4 for the parts outside the CDR3, the full variable domain is KAGVTQTPRYLIKTRGQQVTLSCSPISGHRSVSWYQQTPGQGLQFLFEYFSETQRNKGNFPGRFSGRQFSNSRSEMNVSTLELGDSALYLCASSLVQGNEKLFFGSGTQLSVL.

The chain is built from TRBV7-2 and TRBJ1-1; TRBD1 agrees at 7 bases. CDR3 length equals 12 residues. Germline CDR1 is SGHTA and CDR2 is FQGNSA. V shed 5 bases and J 7 bases; nucleotides not matched to a gene: 4. In DNA, the CDR3 is TGTGCCAGCAGCCGTCGACAGGGTGAAGCTTTCTTT. Translating it yields CASSRRQGEAFF.

The chain employs TRBV10-3 and TRBJ2-5; 14 nucleotides align to TRBD2. Losses at the gene ends were 11 bases for V and 0 bases for J; bases not matched to a gene: 2. Germline CDR1 ENHRY, CDR2 SYGVKD. The CDR3 spans 14 residues. The CDR3 DNA reads TGTGCCTCGGGACTAGCGGGGGACCAAGAGACCCAGTACTTC. Its translation is CASGLAGDQETQYF.

The sample holds one count of this clone. The chain joins TRBV5-6 to TRBJ1-5, with TRBD1 as a possible D gene (6 bases). The CDR3 runs 16 residues. CDR1 and CDR2 (germline): SGHDT, YYEEEE. Trimming shortened V by 0 bases and J by 5 bases, and 15 bases separated the two germline ends. The CDR3 DNA is TGTGCCAGCAGCTTGGCGGGGGGCAGGGGCTATCAGCCCCAGCATTTT. It codes for CASSLAGGRGYQPQHF.

This clone was found once. The chain employs TRBV10-3 and TRBJ2-2; TRBD1 might be the D (6 bases). The CDR3 covers 13 residues. The germline V gene encodes CDR1 ENHRY and CDR2 SYGVKD. The ends were cut back, 11 bases at V and 2 bases at J, with 12 bases in the middle. CDR3 loop: CAVGTYNTGELFF. The CDR3 region has the DNA TGTGCCGTCGGGACATACAACACCGGGGAGCTGTTTTTT.

Relative to its sample, this clone is medium-sized (0.01 to 0.1%). V gene TRBV7-9 combines with J gene TRBJ1-2; D is uncertain. The CDR3 spans 14 residues. Germline V gene sequence: CDR1 SEHNR, CDR2 FQNEAQ (reference sequence). Trimming removed 1 base from V and 2 bases from J, with 8 bases in between. CDR3 region: CASSLVVANYGYTF. In DNA form, the CDR3 reads TGTGCCAGCAGCTTAGTCGTCGCAAACTATGGCTACACCTTC.

V usage is TRBV18 and J usage is TRBJ2-7; D is possibly TRBD2 (5 bases). Trimming shortened V by 3 bases and J by 5 bases, and 14 bases separated the two germline ends. The CDR3 runs 14 residues. The germline V gene has CDR1 KGHSH and CDR2 LQKENI. This CDR3 reads CASSPDRGLDEQYF. CDR3 bases: TGTGCCAGCTCACCTGACCGAGGGTTAGACGAGCAGTACTTC.